This T cell receptor beta chain was found in a study of OX40 agonist ivuxolimab in advanced cancers. Study-wide context: Ivuxolimab was a fully human IgG2 agonistic monoclonal antibody targeting the costimulatory receptor OX40 (CD134). Three dose-escalation patients achieved partial responses, one with hepatocellular carcinoma and two with cutaneous melanoma. Among the 52 dose-escalation patients, around 20 had hepatocellular carcinoma, about 15 melanoma, 9 renal cell carcinoma and 9 head and neck cancer. The monotherapy dose-escalation portion (N ≈ 52 patients) of the phase I ivuxolimab trial is reported in the paper. A male proportion of 82.7% and a mean age of around 60 years, ranging from 23 to 79, were recorded for the dose-escalation cohort. Prior anti-PD-1, anti-PD-L1 or anti-CTLA-4 therapy was permitted, and 30% to 45% of dose-escalation patients had received checkpoint inhibitors. Intravenous ivuxolimab was administered to patients every 2 weeks at six dose levels: 0.01, 0.1, 0.3, 1.5, 3 and 10 mg/kg. Peripheral TCRbeta sequencing aimed to test whether ivuxolimab altered TCR sequence diversity and caused clonal T-cell expansion. General findings and caveats noted by the study authors: Low levels of normalized T-cell clonal expansion were also seen in some patients who did not respond. At doses from 0.1 to 3.0 mg/kg, clonal expansion was seen in both CD4+ and CD8+ blood T cells between baseline and week 6. In partial responders in the 0.1-3.0 mg/kg groups, normalized peripheral clonal expansion was found to be among the lowest, especially among CD8+ T cells. The antigen specificity of the peripheral T cells that underwent clonal expansion was not determined. On average, CD8+ T cells showed more expanded clones than CD4+ T cells after ivuxolimab.

With regard to this clone: Its antigen remains unidentified. It has no much larger one-base neighbor in the sample; base qualities were not kept.

To sequence the TCRbeta CDR3 region, genomic DNA was isolated from the sorted cells. The immunoSEQ Assay was used for sequencing of TCRbeta CDR3 regions. The table was pulled from immuneACCESS by TCRdb, which kept in-frame rearrangements only. Such tables lose some clones; where checked, under half of the loss comes from unresolved V genes, and the rest has no known cause. Present in this sample are some 74,000 clones, 86% of which were seen just once. In total, the top ten clones hold 6.5% to 7.5% of the sample. Patients with a history of autoimmune disease or receiving systemic immunosuppression were excluded from the trial. In every dose cohort, peripheral blood was drawn for TCR sequencing at baseline, cycle 4 day 1, and cycle 7 day 1. Samples were obtained from an open-label, multicenter, first-in-human phase I dose-escalation trial of ivuxolimab. Adults with locally advanced or metastatic melanoma, renal cell carcinoma, hepatocellular carcinoma or head and neck squamous cell carcinoma were enrolled in the trial. Before TCR sequencing, CD4+ T cells and CD8+ T cells from peripheral blood were sorted into separate populations.

This TCR came from an adult with an advanced solid tumor such as melanoma, head and neck, liver or kidney cancer. The specimen was CD4+ or CD8+ T cells sorted from blood, collected in a trial of the OX40 agonist ivuxolimab.

DNA sequence: TGTGCCAGCGAGCGGGTCGGGGGTTACGAGCAGTACTTC. Translated, it gives CASERVGGYEQYF. The rearrangement combines TRBV2 with TRBJ2-7, and possibly TRBD2, on 6 matching bases. The CDR3 spans 13 residues, from the cysteine through the phenylalanine. CDR3 DNA only is kept here, 39 bases in frame from base 1. V loses 8 bases of germline sequence and J loses 4 bases, and the interval between the two ends is 15 bases. In the germline V gene, CDR1 corresponds to SNHLY and CDR2 to FYNNEI.